This paragraph covers one T cell receptor (beta chain) sequence. Its antigen is unknown. Per-base quality was not reported, and no clone a single base away is much larger than it. Cells in the mixed lymphocyte reaction were cultured together at 37 degrees C for 6 days. Responder PBMCs were labelled with CFSE, stimulator PBMCs were labelled with Violet Dye, and the two were mixed at a 1:1 ratio. Sorted unstimulated T cells and proliferating T cells recovered from mixed lymphocyte reactions underwent TCRbeta CDR3 sequencing. Fresh whole blood from about ten HLA-typed healthy donors served as the source for isolating PBMCs. Proliferating CFSE-low responder T cells were FACS-sorted after the mixed lymphocyte reaction for TCR sequencing. The data stem from a study of siplizumab effects on memory and regulatory T cells (dated by TCRdb to about 2019). For the study in its entirety: Across roughly eight responder-stimulator pairs, paired mixed lymphocyte reactions were conducted with siplizumab at 1 ug/mL and without drug. The study examined how the anti-CD2 antibody siplizumab affects alloreactive T-cell subsets in allogeneic mixed lymphocyte reactions built from human PBMCs. Points the paper makes about the study in general: About 75-96% of proliferating CD4+ or CD8+ clones could not be given a naive or memory phenotype. Compared with memory T cells, unstimulated naive T cells appeared more diverse, and naive cells seemed to make a substantial contribution to the alloresponse. Because sequences below about 10^-5 frequency were poorly captured, only a minor fraction of alloreactive clones could be mapped to unstimulated subsets. The cumulative frequency of alloreactive sequences traceable to unstimulated CD4+ memory T cells was significantly reduced by siplizumab. Among mappable alloreactive CD4+ clones, the Treg-derived fraction averaged nearly 70% with siplizumab versus around 25% in control reactions. No functional confirmation was obtained for the suppressive function of proliferating Tregs from siplizumab cultures.

The CDR3 runs 15 residues from the cysteine to the phenylalanine. The only DNA kept is the CDR3, 45 bases in frame from the first base. The germline V gene sets CDR1 to MNHNS and CDR2 to SASEGT. Cut back by 6 bases and 1 base, the V and J ends lie 16 bases apart. The library relied on the immunoSEQ multiplex PCR assay. Roughly 10^5 TCR templates per sample were assayed on the deep sequencing platform. Genomic DNA extracted from sorted T cells was used for TCRbeta CDR3 sequencing. The source study handled its data this way. Clonal analysis of TCRbeta CDR3 data was done in the R programming language. Comparing unstimulated samples against CFSE-low samples taken after the reaction was how alloreactive CD4+ and CD8+ clones were defined. By matching sequences to the repertoires of sorted unstimulated Treg and non-Treg cells, each alloreactive CD4+ clone was assigned a regulatory or non-regulatory origin. TCRdb retrieved this table from immuneACCESS and kept in-frame rearrangements only. Not all clones are present; in checked studies, unresolved V genes account for under half, and no reason is known for the remainder. The V and J calls and clone size were taken over from that table, and D and trimming were inferred from the DNA. This sample is represented by 9,000 to 13,000 clones; more than 45% of them were singletons. Of the sample, 20% to 25% is held by the ten largest clones.

The chain is made from TRBV6-1 and TRBJ2-7, with TRBD1 perhaps the D gene, on 7 matching bases. The receptor comes from a human donor in good health; the cells came from an allogeneic mixed lymphocyte reaction. Input material: CFSE-low (dividing) CD4+ T cells sorted from an allogeneic mixed lymphocyte reaction. DNA sequence: TGTGCCAGCAGCTCAGGGGGGACAGCATCCTACGAGCAGTACTTC. The encoded protein is CASSSGGTASYEQYF.